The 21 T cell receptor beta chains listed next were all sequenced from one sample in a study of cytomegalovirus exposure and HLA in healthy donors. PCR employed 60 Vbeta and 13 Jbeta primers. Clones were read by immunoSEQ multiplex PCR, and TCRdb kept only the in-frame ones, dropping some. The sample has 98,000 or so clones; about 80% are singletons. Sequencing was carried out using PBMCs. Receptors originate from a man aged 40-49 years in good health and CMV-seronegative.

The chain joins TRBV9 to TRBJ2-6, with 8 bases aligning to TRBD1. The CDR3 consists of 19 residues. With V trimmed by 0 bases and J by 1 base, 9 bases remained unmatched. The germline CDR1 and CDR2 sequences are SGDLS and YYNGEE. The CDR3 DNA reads TGTGCCAGCAGCGTAGTGGCAGGGGGCGCTTCTTCTGGGGCCAACGTCCTGACTTTC. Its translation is CASSVVAGGASSGANVLTF.

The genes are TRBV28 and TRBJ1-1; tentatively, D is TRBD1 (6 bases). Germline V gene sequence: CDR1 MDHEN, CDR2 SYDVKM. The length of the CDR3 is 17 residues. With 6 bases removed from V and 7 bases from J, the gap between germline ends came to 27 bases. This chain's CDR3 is CASRSVLNRARPVEAFF. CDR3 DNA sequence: TGTGCCAGCAGGTCGGTTCTAAACAGGGCGCGACCTGTTGAAGCTTTCTTT.

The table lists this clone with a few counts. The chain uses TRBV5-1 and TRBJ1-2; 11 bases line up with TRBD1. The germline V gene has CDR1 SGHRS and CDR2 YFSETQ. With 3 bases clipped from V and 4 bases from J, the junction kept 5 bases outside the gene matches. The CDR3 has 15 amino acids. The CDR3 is CASSWGTGGGYGYTF. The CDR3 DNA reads TGCGCCAGCAGCTGGGGGACAGGGGGAGGCTATGGCTACACCTTC.

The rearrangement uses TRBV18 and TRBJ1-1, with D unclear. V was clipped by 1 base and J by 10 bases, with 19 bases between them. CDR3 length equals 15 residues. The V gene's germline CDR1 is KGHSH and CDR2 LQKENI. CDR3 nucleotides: TGTGCCAGCTCACCACAGGTAGACGGAGACCTGGGAGCTTTCTTT. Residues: CASSPQVDGDLGAFF.

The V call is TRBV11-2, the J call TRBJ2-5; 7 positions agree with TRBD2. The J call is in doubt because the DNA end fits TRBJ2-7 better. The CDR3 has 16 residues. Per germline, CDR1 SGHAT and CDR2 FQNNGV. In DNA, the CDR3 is TGTGCCAGCAGCTTAGTGGACCCCCGCGGGAGCTACGAGCAGTACTTC. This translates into CASSLVDPRGSYEQYF.

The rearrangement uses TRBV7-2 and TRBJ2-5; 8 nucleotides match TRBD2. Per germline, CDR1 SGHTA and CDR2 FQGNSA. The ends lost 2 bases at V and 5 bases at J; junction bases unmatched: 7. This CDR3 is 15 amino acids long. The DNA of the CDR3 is TGTGCCAGCAGCTTACTGGGCGGGGGGTTGGAGACCCAGTACTTC. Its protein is CASSLLGGGLETQYF.

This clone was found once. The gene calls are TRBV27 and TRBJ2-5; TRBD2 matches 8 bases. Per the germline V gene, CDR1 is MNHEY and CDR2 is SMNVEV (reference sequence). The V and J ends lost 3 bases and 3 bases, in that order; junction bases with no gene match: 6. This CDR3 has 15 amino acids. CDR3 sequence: CASSFSGGPEETQYF. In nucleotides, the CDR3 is TGTGCCAGCAGTTTCAGCGGGGGACCCGAAGAGACCCAGTACTTC.

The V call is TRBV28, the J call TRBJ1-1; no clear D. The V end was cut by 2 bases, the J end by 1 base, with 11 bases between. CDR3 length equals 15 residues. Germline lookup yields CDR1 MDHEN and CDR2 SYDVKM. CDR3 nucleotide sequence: TGTGCCAGCAGTTTACTTCAAACGGGGAACACTGAAGCTTTCTTT. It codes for CASSLLQTGNTEAFF.

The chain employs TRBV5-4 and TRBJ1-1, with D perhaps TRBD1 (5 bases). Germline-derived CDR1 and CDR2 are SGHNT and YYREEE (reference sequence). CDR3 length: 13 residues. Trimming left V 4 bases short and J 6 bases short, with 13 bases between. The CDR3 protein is CASSPDRRPEAFF. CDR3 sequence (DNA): TGTGCCAGCAGCCCAGACAGACGACCTGAAGCTTTCTTT.

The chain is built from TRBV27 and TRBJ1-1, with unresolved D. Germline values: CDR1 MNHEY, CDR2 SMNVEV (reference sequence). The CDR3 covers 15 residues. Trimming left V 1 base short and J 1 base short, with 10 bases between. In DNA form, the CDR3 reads TGTGCCAGCAGTTTATTCCATCACAGGAACACTGAAGCTTTCTTT. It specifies CASSLFHHRNTEAFF.

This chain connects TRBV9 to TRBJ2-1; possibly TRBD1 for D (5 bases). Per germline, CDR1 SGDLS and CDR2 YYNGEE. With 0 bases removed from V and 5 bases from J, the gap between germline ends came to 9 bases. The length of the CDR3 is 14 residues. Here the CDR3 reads CASSVGGRDNEQFF. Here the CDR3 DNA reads TGTGCCAGCAGCGTAGGGGGCCGGGACAATGAGCAGTTCTTC.

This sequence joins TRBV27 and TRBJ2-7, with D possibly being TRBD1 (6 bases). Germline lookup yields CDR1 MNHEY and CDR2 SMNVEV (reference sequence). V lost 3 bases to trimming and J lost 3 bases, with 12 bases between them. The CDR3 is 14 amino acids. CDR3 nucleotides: TGTGCCAGCAGTTTCCTTGGGGGACACTACGAGCAGTACTTC. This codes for CASSFLGGHYEQYF.

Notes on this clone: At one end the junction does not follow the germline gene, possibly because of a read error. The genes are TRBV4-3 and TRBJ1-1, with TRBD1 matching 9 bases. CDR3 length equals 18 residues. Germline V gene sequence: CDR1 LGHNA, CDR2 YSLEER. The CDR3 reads CASSQGGQGRLGNTEAFF. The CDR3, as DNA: TGCGCCAGCAGTCAAGGGGGACAGGGCCGATTAGGGAACACTGAAGCTTTCTTT.

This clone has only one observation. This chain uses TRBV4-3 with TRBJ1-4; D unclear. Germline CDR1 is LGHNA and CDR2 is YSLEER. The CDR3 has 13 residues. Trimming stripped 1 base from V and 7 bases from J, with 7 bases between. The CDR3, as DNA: TGCGCCAGCAGCCAAGGGTTCGGTGAAAAACTGTTTTTT. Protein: CASSQGFGEKLFF.

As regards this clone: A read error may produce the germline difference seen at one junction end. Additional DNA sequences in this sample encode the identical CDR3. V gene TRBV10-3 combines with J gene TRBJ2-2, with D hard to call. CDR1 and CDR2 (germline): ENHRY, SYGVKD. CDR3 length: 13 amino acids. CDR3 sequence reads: CAISPSETGELFF. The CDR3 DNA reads TGCGCCATCAGCCCCAGCGAGACCGGGGAGCTGTTTTTT.

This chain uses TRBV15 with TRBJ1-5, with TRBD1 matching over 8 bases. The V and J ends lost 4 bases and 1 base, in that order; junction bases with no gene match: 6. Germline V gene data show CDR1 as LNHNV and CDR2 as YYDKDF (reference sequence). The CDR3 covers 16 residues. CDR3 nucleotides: TGTGCCACCAGCACCGGACAGGGCCCCAGCAATCAGCCCCAGCATTTT. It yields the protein CATSTGQGPSNQPQHF.

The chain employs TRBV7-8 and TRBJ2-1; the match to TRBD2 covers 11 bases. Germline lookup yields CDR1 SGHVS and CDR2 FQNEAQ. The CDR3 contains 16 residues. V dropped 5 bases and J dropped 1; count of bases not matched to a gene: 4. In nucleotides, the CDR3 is TGTGCCAGCAGCAGAACTAGCGGGGGTTCCTACAATGAGCAGTTCTTC. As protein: CASSRTSGGSYNEQFF.

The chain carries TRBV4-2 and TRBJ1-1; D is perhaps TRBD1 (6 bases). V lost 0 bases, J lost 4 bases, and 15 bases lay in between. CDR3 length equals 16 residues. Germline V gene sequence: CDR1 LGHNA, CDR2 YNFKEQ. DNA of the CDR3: TGTGCCAGCAGCCAAGAGGGGGACACCCGGGGCACTGAAGCTTTCTTT. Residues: CASSQEGDTRGTEAFF.

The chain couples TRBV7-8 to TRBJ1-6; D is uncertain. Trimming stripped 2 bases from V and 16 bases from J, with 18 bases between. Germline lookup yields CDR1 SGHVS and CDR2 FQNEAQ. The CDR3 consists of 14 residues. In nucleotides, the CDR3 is TGTGCCAGCAGCTTAAGACCCTTCGGTGGAGGGCTCCACTTT. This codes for CASSLRPFGGGLHF.

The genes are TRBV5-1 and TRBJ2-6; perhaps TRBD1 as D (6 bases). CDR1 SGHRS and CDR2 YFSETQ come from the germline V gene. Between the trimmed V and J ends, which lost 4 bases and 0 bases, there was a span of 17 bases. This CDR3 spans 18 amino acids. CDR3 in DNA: TGCGCCAGCAGCCATAACAGGGCAGCCTACTCTGGGGCCAACGTCCTGACTTTC. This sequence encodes CASSHNRAAYSGANVLTF.

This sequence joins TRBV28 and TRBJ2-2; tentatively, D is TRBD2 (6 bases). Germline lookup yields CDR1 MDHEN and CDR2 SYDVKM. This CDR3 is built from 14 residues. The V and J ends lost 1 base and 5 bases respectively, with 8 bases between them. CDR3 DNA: TGTGCCAGCAGTTTATCCGGGAGAACCGGGGAGCTGTTTTTT. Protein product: CASSLSGRTGELFF.